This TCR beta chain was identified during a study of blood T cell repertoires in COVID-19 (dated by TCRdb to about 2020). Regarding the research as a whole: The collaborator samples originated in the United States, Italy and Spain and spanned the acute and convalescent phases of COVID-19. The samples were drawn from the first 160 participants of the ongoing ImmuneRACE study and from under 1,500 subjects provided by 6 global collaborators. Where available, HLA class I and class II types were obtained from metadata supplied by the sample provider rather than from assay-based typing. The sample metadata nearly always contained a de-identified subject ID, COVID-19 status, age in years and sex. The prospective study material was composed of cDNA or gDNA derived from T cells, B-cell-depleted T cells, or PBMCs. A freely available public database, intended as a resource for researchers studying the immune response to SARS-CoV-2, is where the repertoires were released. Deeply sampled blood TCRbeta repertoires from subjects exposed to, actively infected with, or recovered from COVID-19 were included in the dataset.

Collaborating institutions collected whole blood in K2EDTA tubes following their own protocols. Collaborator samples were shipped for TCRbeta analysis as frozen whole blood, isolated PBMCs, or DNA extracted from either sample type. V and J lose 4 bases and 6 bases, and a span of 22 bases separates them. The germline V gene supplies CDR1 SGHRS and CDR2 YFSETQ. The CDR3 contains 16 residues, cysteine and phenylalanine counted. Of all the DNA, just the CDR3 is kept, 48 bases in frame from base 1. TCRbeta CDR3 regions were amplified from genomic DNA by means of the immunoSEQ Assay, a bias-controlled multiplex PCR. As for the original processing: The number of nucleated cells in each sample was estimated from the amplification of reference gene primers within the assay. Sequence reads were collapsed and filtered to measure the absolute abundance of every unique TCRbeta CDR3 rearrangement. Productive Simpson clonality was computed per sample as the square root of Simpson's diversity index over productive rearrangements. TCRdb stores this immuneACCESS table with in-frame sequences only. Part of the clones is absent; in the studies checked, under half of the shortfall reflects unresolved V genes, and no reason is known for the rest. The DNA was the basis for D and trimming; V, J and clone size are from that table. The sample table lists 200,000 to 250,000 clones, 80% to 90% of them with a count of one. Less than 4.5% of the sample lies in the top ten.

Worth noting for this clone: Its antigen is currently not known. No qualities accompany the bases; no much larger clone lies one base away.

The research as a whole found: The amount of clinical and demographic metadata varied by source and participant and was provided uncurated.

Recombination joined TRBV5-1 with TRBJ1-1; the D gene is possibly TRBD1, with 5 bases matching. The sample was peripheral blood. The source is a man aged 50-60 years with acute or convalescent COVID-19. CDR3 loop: CASSPNPLRGSAEAFF. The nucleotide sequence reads TGCGCCAGCAGCCCCAACCCCCTTAGGGGCAGCGCTGAAGCTTTCTTT.